This entry describes one T cell receptor beta chain. Germline values: CDR1 SGHRS, CDR2 YFSETQ. V trimming: 7 bases; J trimming: 0 bases; junction bases outside the gene matches: 3. The CDR3 runs to 13 residues. These data are taken from a study of Ad26.COV2.S vaccination and SARS-CoV-2 variants. Produced via immunoSEQ multiplex PCR; TCRdb's table is partial and in-frame only. There are under 600,000 clones in the sample; roughly 87% occur only once, and 1.5% to 2% lies in the top ten. Treatment noted: 19 received Ad26.COV2.S at low or high dose, single or two shots; five or six received placebo; per-sample allocation not given. Vaccine and placebo recipients were sampled on day 63 after the first injection. At a Boston site, the person donating was an adult of 18-55 years.

This clonotype was obtained from a person aged 18 to 65 who received the Ad26.COV2.S COVID-19 vaccine or a placebo. The sample was peripheral blood, taken in a trial of Ad26.COV2.S vaccine versus placebo. The chain has TRBV5-1 and TRBJ1-1, with 7 bases aligning to TRBD1. The CDR3, as DNA: TGCGCCAGCTCGACAGGGTTGAACACTGAAGCTTTCTTT. It specifies CASSTGLNTEAFF.